The rows below give T cell receptor beta chains drawn from one sample of a study of T cell changes during pregnancy in multiple sclerosis. Profiled with immunoSEQ multiplex PCR; TCRdb holds only in-frame clones, not every one. The sample lists around 30,000 clones; 90% were seen once. This specimen was CD4+ T cells from peripheral blood mononuclear cells, taken in the third trimester of pregnancy. The receptors were sampled from a female donor in good health, enrolled as a control in a pregnancy study. Each CDR3 is given with its conserved first and last residue. D genes are given only for firm matches. A clone size is listed for some rows: how often the clone was seen (once, few, many), or a class if it is expanded.

D | J | size | V | CDR3 | DNA
NA | TRBJ1-2 | NA | TRBV5-6 | CASSSDRFYDYTF | TGTGCCAGTTCGTCGGACAGATTCTATGACTACACCTTC
NA | TRBJ2-5 | NA | TRBV6-1 | CASSGTTTGGVWGTQYF | TGTGCCAGCAGTGGTACGACCACCGGGGGTGTATGGGGGACCCAGTACTTC
TRBD1 | TRBJ2-7 | few | TRBV30 | CAWSRTGDSYEQYF | TGTGCCTGGAGTCGGACAGGGGATTCCTACGAGCAGTACTTC
TRBD2 | TRBJ2-1 | NA | TRBV9 | CASSYGLAGDSYNEQFF | TGTGCCAGCAGCTACGGACTAGCGGGGGACTCCTACAATGAGCAGTTCTTC
NA | TRBJ2-3 | once | TRBV7-9 | CASSQIRQYSTDTQYF | TGTGCCAGCAGCCAAATCCGACAGTATAGCACAGATACGCAGTATTTT
NA | TRBJ2-5 | NA | TRBV6-5 | CASSERQVQETQYF | TGTGCCAGCAGTGAAAGACAGGTACAGGAGACCCAGTACTTC
TRBD1 | TRBJ1-2 | NA | TRBV6-5 | CASSRGQIYGYTF | TGTGCCAGCAGTCGGGGACAGATCTATGGCTACACCTTC
NA | TRBJ2-5 | NA | TRBV9 | CASSVVGGGETQYF | TGTGCCAGCAGCGTGGTGGGCGGAGGGGAGACCCAGTACTTC
NA | TRBJ2-5 | NA | TRBV19 | CASSPSPRATQYF | TGTGCCAGTAGTCCTTCCCCGAGGGCGACCCAGTACTTC
TRBD1 | TRBJ1-2 | NA | TRBV18 | CASSPGQGRIDYGYTF | TGTGCCAGCTCACCGGGACAGGGGAGGATTGACTATGGCTACACCTTC
TRBD2 | TRBJ2-3 | NA | TRBV5-1 | CASSSLAGVSTDTQYF | TGCGCCAGCAGCTCACTAGCGGGGGTTAGCACAGATACGCAGTATTTT
NA | TRBJ2-7 | NA | TRBV11-2 | CASRTIGTGSYEQYF | TGTGCCAGCAGGACGATTGGGACTGGCTCCTACGAGCAGTACTTC
NA | TRBJ2-5 | NA | TRBV21-1 | CASSKGLRETQYF | TGTGCCAGCAGCAAGGGACTACGGGAGACCCAGTACTTC
NA | TRBJ2-1 | NA | TRBV5-4 | CASSLVGQGPDNEQFF | TGTGCCAGCAGCTTGGTAGGTCAGGGGCCCGACAATGAGCAGTTCTTC
TRBD1 | TRBJ2-3 | NA | TRBV11-2 | CASSPGGSADTQYF | TGTGCCAGCAGCCCAGGGGGCAGCGCAGATACGCAGTATTTT
TRBD2 | TRBJ2-5 | NA | TRBV9 | CASSVSSGGFQETQYF | TGTGCCAGCAGCGTATCTAGCGGGGGGTTTCAAGAGACCCAGTACTTC
TRBD2 | TRBJ2-7 | NA | TRBV5-6 | CASRTGLAPGEQYF | TGTGCCAGCAGAACGGGACTAGCCCCCGGGGAGCAGTACTTC
NA | TRBJ2-1 | NA | TRBV7-9 | CASSPSVSLQQFF | TGTGCCAGCAGCCCCTCGGTAAGCCTCCAGCAGTTCTTC
NA | TRBJ2-1 | NA | TRBV6-6 | CASSYSRVYNEQFF | TGTGCCAGCAGTTACTCACGAGTATACAATGAGCAGTTCTTC
TRBD1 | TRBJ1-1 | NA | TRBV7-8 | CASTRDSNTEAFF | TGTGCCAGCACCCGGGACAGTAACACTGAAGCTTTCTTT
TRBD2 | TRBJ2-7 | once | TRBV4-1 | CASSQPPQAGGDPYEQYF | TGCGCCAGCAGCCAACCTCCCCAAGCGGGAGGGGACCCCTACGAGCAGTACTTC
TRBD1 | TRBJ2-4 | NA | TRBV27 | CASSSGQRLNIQYF | TGTGCCAGCAGTTCGGGACAGCGGTTAAACATTCAGTACTTC
NA | TRBJ2-7 | NA | TRBV5-8 | CASSLIRYEQYF | TGTGCCAGCAGCTTGATCCGGTACGAGCAGTACTTC
TRBD2 | TRBJ2-7 | NA | TRBV15 | CATSREVSSYEQYF | TGTGCCACCAGCCGGGAGGTGAGCTCCTACGAGCAGTACTTC
TRBD1 | TRBJ1-3 | NA | TRBV6-5 | CASSYGTGSGNTIYF | TGTGCCAGCAGTTACGGGACAGGCTCTGGAAACACCATATATTTT
TRBD1 | TRBJ2-2 | once | TRBV18 | CASSPGTGNTGELFF | TGTGCCAGCTCACCAGGGACAGGGAACACCGGGGAGCTGTTTTTT
TRBD2 | TRBJ2-1 | NA | TRBV7-2 | CASSLRAGGYNEQFF | TGTGCCAGCAGCTTAAGGGCGGGGGGGTACAATGAGCAGTTCTTC
NA | TRBJ2-5 | NA | TRBV5-1 | CASSPGLQETQYF | TGCGCCAGCAGCCCGGGACTGCAAGAGACCCAGTACTTC
TRBD2 | TRBJ2-7 | NA | TRBV2 | CASLGSGRAHYYEQYF | TGTGCCAGCCTAGGGAGCGGGAGGGCCCACTACTACGAGCAGTACTTC
TRBD1 | TRBJ1-2 | NA | TRBV6-5 | CASRHDRGDYGYTF | TGTGCCAGCAGACACGACAGGGGGGACTATGGCTACACCTTC
TRBD2 | TRBJ2-1 | NA | TRBV4-3 | CASSQGLAGGAYNEQFF | TGCGCCAGCAGCCAAGGACTAGCGGGGGGGGCCTACAATGAGCAGTTCTTC
TRBD1 | TRBJ1-1 | NA | TRBV4-3 | CASSQAPMTGDTEAFF | TGCGCCAGCAGCCAAGCCCCCATGACAGGGGACACTGAAGCTTTCTTT
TRBD1 | TRBJ2-7 | NA | TRBV5-4 | CASSLGQGAFYEQYF | TGTGCCAGCAGCTTGGGTCAGGGGGCATTCTACGAGCAGTACTTC
NA | TRBJ2-7 | NA | TRBV6-6 | CASSSSGVYEQYF | TGTGCCAGCAGTTCAAGCGGAGTCTACGAGCAGTACTTC
NA | TRBJ2-2 | NA | TRBV19 | CASTPGLERLAGELFF | TGTGCCAGTACTCCGGGACTTGAGCGGCTCGCCGGGGAGCTGTTTTTT
TRBD1 | TRBJ1-1 | NA | TRBV5-4 | CASSLMTGSGTEAFF | TGTGCCAGCAGCCTAATGACAGGGAGCGGCACTGAAGCTTTCTTT
TRBD2 | TRBJ2-2 | NA | TRBV5-6 | CASSLLAGGTGELFF | TGTGCCAGCAGCTTGTTGGCGGGGGGTACCGGGGAGCTGTTTTTT
NA | TRBJ1-2 | NA | TRBV19 | CASSWGGSSNYGYTF | TGTGCCAGTTCTTGGGGGGGGTCCTCTAACTATGGCTACACCTTC
TRBD1 | TRBJ2-3 | once | TRBV19 | CASSRTGVSTDTQYF | TGTGCCAGTAGCAGAACAGGGGTCTCCACAGATACGCAGTATTTT
TRBD1 | TRBJ2-7 | NA | TRBV29-1 | CSVDGGTGSSYEQYF | TGCAGCGTTGACGGAGGGACAGGGAGCTCCTACGAGCAGTACTTC
TRBD1 | TRBJ1-1 | NA | TRBV7-2 | CASSPRGQGPTEAFF | TGTGCCAGCAGCCCGAGAGGACAGGGCCCCACTGAAGCTTTCTTT
TRBD1 | TRBJ1-5 | once | TRBV30 | CAWGRTGGRQPQHF | TGTGCCTGGGGGAGGACAGGGGGCAGGCAGCCCCAGCATTTT
TRBD1 | TRBJ1-5 | NA | TRBV5-1 | CASSLGQGLDQPQHF | TGCGCCAGCAGCTTGGGACAGGGGCTTGATCAGCCCCAGCATTTT
NA | TRBJ2-1 | NA | TRBV5-8 | CASSLRADLGEQFF | TGTGCCAGCAGCTTGAGAGCGGACTTGGGTGAGCAGTTCTTC
NA | TRBJ1-1 | NA | TRBV2 | CASNPPVQNTEAFF | TGTGCCAGCAACCCCCCAGTACAGAACACTGAAGCTTTCTTT
NA | TRBJ1-2 | NA | TRBV4-1 | CASSQGQGANYGYTF | TGCGCCAGCAGCCAAGGGCAGGGCGCGAACTATGGCTACACCTTC
NA | TRBJ1-2 | NA | TRBV6-6 | CASSPTEAYGYTF | TGTGCCAGCAGTCCGACTGAGGCCTATGGCTACACCTTC
NA | TRBJ2-3 | NA | TRBV30 | CAWSVSPGTSTDTQYF | TGTGCCTGGAGTGTTTCCCCGGGAACTAGCACAGATACGCAGTATTTT
TRBD2 | TRBJ2-1 | NA | TRBV4-1 | CASSLRSLAGGNNEQFF | TGCGCCAGCAGCCTCCGTTCTCTAGCGGGGGGGAACAATGAGCAGTTCTTC
NA | TRBJ2-3 | NA | TRBV7-2 | CASSLPGMDTQYF | TGTGCCAGCAGCTTACCGGGTATGGATACGCAGTATTTT
TRBD2 | TRBJ2-1 | NA | TRBV6-5 | CASTQRESNNEQFF | TGTGCCAGCACCCAGCGGGAGAGCAACAATGAGCAGTTCTTC
TRBD2 | TRBJ2-3 | NA | TRBV19 | CASSIGLAGRDTQYF | TGTGCCAGTAGTATAGGACTAGCGGGGCGGGATACGCAGTATTTT
NA | TRBJ1-2 | NA | TRBV4-1 | CASSQPEGGWDGYTF | TGCGCCAGCAGCCAACCCGAAGGGGGATGGGATGGCTACACCTTC
TRBD2 | TRBJ2-3 | NA | TRBV7-2 | CASSERASGSTDTQYF | TGTGCCAGCAGCGAACGGGCTAGCGGGAGCACAGATACGCAGTATTTT
TRBD2 | TRBJ2-1 | NA | TRBV7-8 | CASSLLLAGVPFF | TGTGCCAGCAGCTTACTACTAGCGGGAGTTCCGTTCTTC